The 24 T cell receptor beta chains below come from one sample, sequenced in a study of cytomegalovirus exposure and HLA in healthy donors. In the PCR, 60 Vbeta and 13 Jbeta primers were used. Assay used: immunoSEQ multiplex PCR; TCRdb lists only in-frame clones, some missing. The table includes 150,000 to 200,000 clones, roughly 84% detected once. The sequenced sample was PBMCs. These receptors were obtained from a boy aged 10-17 years in good health and CMV-seronegative.

In its sample, this clone was seen once. The chain links TRBV9 to TRBJ1-6, with 10 bases matching TRBD1. This CDR3 contains 17 residues. Trimming took 0 bases from V and 5 from J; bases not matched to a gene: 5. Looked up from germline, CDR1 is SGDLS and CDR2 is YYNGEE. CDR3 in amino acids: CASSVGSGTGDNSPLHF. The CDR3 DNA is TGTGCCAGCAGCGTAGGATCAGGGACAGGGGATAATTCACCCCTCCACTTT. Based on the CDR3 plus reference TRBV9 and TRBJ1-6, the full variable domain is DSGVTQTPKHLITATGQRVTLRCSPRSGDLSVYWYQQSLDQGLQFLIQYYNGEERAKGNILERFSAQQFPDLHSELNLSSLELGDSALYFCASSVGSGTGDNSPLHFGNGTRLTVT.

The rearrangement joins TRBV10-2 to TRBJ1-6; D may be TRBD1 (5 bases). This CDR3 spans 15 amino acids. Trimming removed 7 bases from V and 6 bases from J, with 16 bases in between. Germline CDR1 is WSHSY and CDR2 is SAAADI. This chain's CDR3 is CASTGGALLNSPLHF. For the CDR3, the DNA is TGCGCCAGCACGGGTGGGGCCCTCCTTAATTCACCCCTCCACTTT.

V and J are TRBV5-6 and TRBJ2-5, with 7 bases matching TRBD2. V lost 0 bases and J lost 12; bases outside the gene matches: 14. CDR1 is SGHDT and CDR2 is YYEEEE in the germline V gene. This CDR3 has 15 amino acids. CDR3 bases: TGTGCCAGCAGCTTGGGGACTAGGCTCAATGTGGAGGAGTACTTC. Its protein product is CASSLGTRLNVEEYF. Full variable domain (rest looked up from reference TRBV5-6 and TRBJ2-5): DAGVTQSPTHLIKTRGQQVTLRCSPKSGHDTVSWYQQALGQGPQFIFQYYEEEERQRGNFPDRFSGHQFPNYSSELNVNALLLGDSALYLCASSLGTRLNVEEYFGPGTRLLVL.

As for this clone: A junction boundary mismatches the germline segment, possibly from a read error. The rearrangement links TRBV5-6 to TRBJ2-7; D is possibly TRBD1 (7 bases). The CDR3 is 11 residues long. Germline CDR1 SGHDT, CDR2 YYEEEE. CDR3 nucleotide sequence: TGTGCCAGCAGCTTAGATGACAGGGAGGACTTC. This translates into CASSLDDREDF.

The table lists this clone with a count of one. This rearrangement joins TRBV6-5 to TRBJ1-2; no definite D call. CDR1 is MNHEY and CDR2 is SVGAGI in the germline V gene. With 6 bases removed from V and 8 bases from J, the gap between germline ends came to 13 bases. The CDR3 loop spans 12 amino acids. This CDR3 is CASSQDMRGYTF. CDR3 DNA: TGTGCCAGCAGCCAAGACATGCGAGGCTACACCTTC.

The rearrangement uses TRBV5-1 and TRBJ2-5; D is uncertain. V shed 3 bases and J shed 4 bases, with 10 bases lying between them. From germline, CDR1 is SGHRS and CDR2 YFSETQ. The CDR3 contains 13 residues. For the CDR3, the DNA is TGCGCCAGCAGCTCCCGGGTGGTAGAGACCCAGTACTTC. Translation gives CASSSRVVETQYF.

The gene calls are TRBV5-4 and TRBJ1-1; D is undetermined. Trimming removed 2 bases at V and 4 bases at J, with 12 bases between. Germline CDR1 is SGHNT and CDR2 is YYREEE (reference sequence). The CDR3 covers 14 residues. Here the CDR3 DNA reads TGTGCCAGCAGCTTCCGGGATGATCGCACTGAAGCTTTCTTT. It yields the protein CASSFRDDRTEAFF.

The chain employs TRBV4-2 and TRBJ2-7; tentatively, D is TRBD2 (6 bases). Between the trimmed V and J ends, which lost 0 bases and 3 bases, there was a span of 9 bases. CDR1 LGHNA and CDR2 YNFKEQ come from the germline V gene. CDR3 size: 14 residues. The CDR3 DNA sequence: TGTGCCAGCAGCCAAGATCCGGGACTCTACGAGCAGTACTTC. It yields the protein CASSQDPGLYEQYF.

The J gene is TRBJ1-5, the V gene TRBV30; D unresolved. CDR1 and CDR2 (germline): GTSNPN, SVGIG (reference sequence). Trimming pared 3 bases from V and 5 bases from J, leaving 17 bases between. The CDR3 covers 15 residues. This chain's CDR3 is CAWREKGLNDQPQHF. DNA for the CDR3: TGTGCCTGGAGGGAGAAAGGACTGAACGATCAGCCCCAGCATTTT.

The CDR3 nucleotides are TGTGCCAGCCAACCCCGGAACAGCCTATCTCAACTGTTTTTT. Translation: CASQPRNSLSQLFF. V and J are TRBV28 and TRBJ1-4; D remains unclear. This CDR3 contains 14 residues. Germline CDR1 reads MDHEN; CDR2 reads SYDVKM. V gave up 8 bases and J gave up 12 bases, with 22 bases separating them.

CDR3 coding DNA: TGTGCCTGGAGTGTGGTAGCGGGAGGGCAGGGTGAGCAGTTCTTC. Translated: CAWSVVAGGQGEQFF. The chain employs TRBV30 and TRBJ2-1; 11 positions match TRBD2. The CDR3 length is 15 residues. The V gene's germline CDR1 is GTSNPN and CDR2 SVGIG (reference sequence). Unmatched junction bases numbered 7, after V lost 0 bases and J lost 9 bases.

In its sample, this clone was seen once. The rearrangement joins TRBV19 to TRBJ2-1; weak D call: TRBD2 (5 bases). The CDR3 extends over 15 amino acids. Deletions cut 4 bases from V and 0 bases from J, with 10 bases between. The germline V gene has CDR1 LNHDA and CDR2 SQIVND (reference sequence). The CDR3 DNA is TGTGCCAGTAGTAAGGACTTGAACTCCTACAATGAGCAGTTCTTC. As protein: CASSKDLNSYNEQFF.

This clone was picked up one time. CDR3 in amino acids: CASSSPALWDSEQFF. CDR3 nucleotides: TGTGCCAGCAGCTCCCCGGCCCTCTGGGACTCTGAGCAGTTCTTC. This chain connects TRBV7-9 to TRBJ2-1; maybe TRBD2 (6 bases). CDR1 SEHNR and CDR2 FQNEAQ come from the germline V gene (reference sequence). There are 15 residues in the CDR3. The germline V and J ends were trimmed by 4 bases and 9 bases, with 19 bases remaining between them.

The chain carries TRBV6-5 and TRBJ1-4, with 11 positions matching TRBD1. Germline lookup yields CDR1 MNHEY and CDR2 SVGAGI. Trimming took 4 bases from V and 8 from J; bases not matched to a gene: 9. The CDR3 spans 16 residues. The chain's CDR3 is CASSLKPGQGEEKLFF. In nucleotides, the CDR3 is TGTGCCAGCAGTTTAAAACCGGGACAGGGGGAGGAAAAACTGTTTTTT.

This clone was observed once. J is TRBJ2-7 and V is TRBV12-5; D is possibly TRBD1 (6 bases). The V end was cut by 6 bases, the J end by 3 bases, with 12 bases between. CDR1 LGHNT and CDR2 FRNRAP come from the germline V gene. The CDR3 is 13 residues long. CDR3 nucleotide sequence: TGTGCTAGTGGGGGACAATGGCTCTACGAGCAGTACTTC. This translates into CASGGQWLYEQYF.

The gene calls are TRBV6-5 and TRBJ2-5; D remains unclear. CDR3 length equals 15 residues. Germline V CDR1 and CDR2: MNHEY, SVGAGI. Trimming cost V 0 bases and J 1 base, with 9 bases left between them. CDR3 nucleotides: TGTGCCAGCAGTTACTCATGGAGACCCCAAGAGACCCAGTACTTC. Amino acids: CASSYSWRPQETQYF.

This clone came up a few times. The chain uses TRBV4-1 and TRBJ1-1; D remains unclear. CDR1 is MGHRA and CDR2 is YSYEKL in the germline V gene. V lost 2 bases to trimming and J lost 5 bases, with 9 bases between them. The CDR3 is made up of 13 amino acids. In nucleotides, the CDR3 is TGCGCCAGCAGCCAACTACCCCTAACTGAAGCTTTCTTT. This sequence encodes CASSQLPLTEAFF.

As for this clone: One end of the junction varies from germline; a read error may be responsible. The chain links TRBV7-9 to TRBJ1-1; TRBD1 agrees at 10 bases. Germline V gene data show CDR1 as SEHNR and CDR2 as FQNEAQ (reference sequence). This CDR3 is built from 16 residues. As DNA, the CDR3 is TGTTCCAGCAGCTCTGTGGACAGGGGGACGAACACTGAAGCTTTCTTT. It codes for CSSSSVDRGTNTEAFF.

The V call is TRBV5-1, the J call TRBJ2-7, with D unresolved. The CDR3 runs to 11 residues. The ends were cut back, 5 bases at V and 5 bases at J, with 8 bases in the middle. Per germline, CDR1 SGHRS and CDR2 YFSETQ. CDR3 sequence (DNA): TGCGCCAGCAGAGAGGATAACGAGCAGTACTTC. Translation: CASREDNEQYF.

Note on this clone: At one of its ends the junction is not consistent with the germline gene, which may arise from a read error. This sequence joins TRBV7-9 and TRBJ1-4, with D maybe TRBD1 (6 bases). Germline lookup yields CDR1 SEHNR and CDR2 FQNEAQ (reference sequence). There are 17 residues in the CDR3. Here the CDR3 reads CSSSDPDSQTTNEKLFF. DNA for the CDR3: TGTTCCAGCAGCGACCCGGACAGTCAAACAACTAATGAAAAACTGTTTTTT. Together with reference TRBV7-9 and TRBJ1-4, the CDR3 gives the full variable domain: DTGVSQNPRHKITKRGQNVTFRCDPISEHNRLYWYRQTLGQGPEFLTYFQNEAQLEKSRLLSDRFSAERPKGSFSTLEIQRTEQGDSAMYLCSSSDPDSQTTNEKLFFGSGTQLSVL.

The chain is built from TRBV27 and TRBJ1-2; tentatively, D is TRBD1 (6 bases). Germline-derived CDR1 and CDR2 are MNHEY and SMNVEV (reference sequence). The ends were cut back, 6 bases at V and 5 bases at J, with 10 bases in the middle. CDR3 length: 12 amino acids. CDR3: CASRRRGYGYTF. The CDR3 coding sequence is TGTGCCAGCAGGCGCAGGGGATATGGCTACACCTTC.

This sequence joins TRBV2 and TRBJ2-2, with D possibly matching TRBD1 (6 bases). Trimming took 4 bases from V and 8 from J, leaving 14 bases between them. The CDR3 sequence is 14 residues long. The germline V gene has CDR1 SNHLY and CDR2 FYNNEI. This CDR3 reads CASSVLRGGGELFF. Here the CDR3 DNA reads TGTGCCAGCAGTGTCCTCAGGGGTGGTGGGGAGCTGTTTTTT.

Notes on this clone: At one boundary the junction diverges from the germline segment, which might be a read error. This rearrangement joins TRBV7-7 to TRBJ2-2; no firm D call. The CDR3 length is 14 residues. Germline CDR1 reads SSHAT; CDR2 reads FNYEAQ (reference sequence). The CDR3 sequence: CASSLLRNTGELFF. CDR3 DNA: TGTGCTAGCAGCTTACTGCGGAACACCGGGGAGCTGTTTTTT.

This chain joins TRBV28 and TRBJ2-2; D unclear. Germline CDR1 and CDR2: MDHEN and SYDVKM. The CDR3 contains 13 residues. Deletions cut 6 bases from V and 7 bases from J, with 12 bases between. The CDR3 coding sequence is TGTGCCAGCAGCCCCCTAGGCTTCGGGGAGCTGTTTTTT. Translation gives CASSPLGFGELFF.